In its sample, the clone carrying this T cell receptor (beta chain) was seen many times. Its antigen is not known. The CDR3 end falls 3 residues outside the read, so it is completed with the germline J gene. Both groups were predominantly of Caucasian heritage. Clones were sequenced by immunoSEQ multiplex PCR, and TCRdb holds only the in-frame ones, with some missing. The table lists over 50,000 clones, no singletons, with 3% to 3.5% in the top ten. Germline values: CDR1 SGHRS, CDR2 YFSETQ. The CDR3 loop spans 16 amino acids. The junction had 9 bases not matched to a gene; V was cut back by 4 bases and J by 5 bases. These data belong to a study of T cell clonality in common variable immunodeficiency. Points from the study as a whole: In common variable immunodeficiency, TCR beta chains reportedly carried fewer deletions and N-nucleotide insertions. TCRbeta clonality was increased in CVID versus healthy controls. Shared TCRbeta clones were fewer between CVID subjects than controls.

Sample: peripheral blood mononuclear cells. The sequence derives from a person between 18 and 70 years old in good health. J is TRBJ2-1 and V is TRBV5-1; 10 bases are shared with TRBD2. The CDR3 spells CASSRRTSGLNNEQFF. The CDR3 DNA, read in part, is TGCGCCAGCAGCCGCCGGACTAGCGGCTTAAACAATGAG. Variable domain in full (rest from reference TRBV5-1 and TRBJ2-1): KAGVTQTPRYLIKTRGQQVTLSCSPISGHRSVSWYQQTPGQGLQFLFEYFSETQRNKGNFPGRFSGRQFSNSRSEMNVSTLELGDSALYLCASSRRTSGLNNEQFFGPGTRLTVL.